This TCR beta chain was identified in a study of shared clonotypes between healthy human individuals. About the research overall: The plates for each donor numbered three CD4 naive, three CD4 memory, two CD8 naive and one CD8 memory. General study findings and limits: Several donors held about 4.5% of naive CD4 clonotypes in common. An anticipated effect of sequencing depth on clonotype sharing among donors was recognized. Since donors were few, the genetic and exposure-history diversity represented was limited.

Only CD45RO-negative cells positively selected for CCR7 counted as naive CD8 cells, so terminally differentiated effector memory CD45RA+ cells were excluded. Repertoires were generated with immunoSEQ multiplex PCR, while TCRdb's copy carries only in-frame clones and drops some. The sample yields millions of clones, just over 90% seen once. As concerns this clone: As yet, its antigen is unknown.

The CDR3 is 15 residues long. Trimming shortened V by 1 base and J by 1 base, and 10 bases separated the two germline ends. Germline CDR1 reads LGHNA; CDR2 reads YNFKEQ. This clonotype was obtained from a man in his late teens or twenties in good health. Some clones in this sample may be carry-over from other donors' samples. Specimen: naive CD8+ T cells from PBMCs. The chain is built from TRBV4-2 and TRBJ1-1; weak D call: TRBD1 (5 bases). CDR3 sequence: CASSQAGTGNTEAFF. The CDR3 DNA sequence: TGTGCCAGCAGCCAAGCTGGGACGGGGAACACTGAAGCTTTCTTT.